Listed here is a single TCR beta chain. Its antigen is unidentified. Germline assignment: CDR1 LNHDA and CDR2 SQIVND (reference sequence). V gave up 6 bases and J gave up 2 bases; unmatched junction bases: 5. The CDR3 totals 15 residues. The data derive from a study of chemoradiotherapy in HPV16-positive cancers. Study-wide context: A couple of HPV16-positive patients' cells yielded candidate HPV-specific clones and common motifs. Study-wide points: In HPV16-positive patients, HPV-responsive T-cell expansion tracked better recurrence-free survival.

Repeated repertoire sampling spanned the course of chemoradiotherapy. Libraries were prepared by immunoSEQ multiplex PCR; TCRdb keeps only in-frame clonotypes and omits some of them. The table includes about 14,000 clones, roughly nine tenths detected once. Source: tumor tissue, taken from a patient who underwent chemoradiotherapy. The genes are TRBV19 and TRBJ2-4, with 9 nucleotides matching TRBD1. The sequence derives from a human donor with HPV-associated anogenital cancer. CDR3 in amino acids: CASSGQGYTKNIQYF. In DNA form, the CDR3 reads TGTGCCAGTAGCGGACAGGGGTACACCAAAAACATTCAGTACTTC.